This T cell receptor (beta chain) comes out of a study of response to subunit inactivated influenza vaccine. Each CDR3 protein gets one entry after TCRdb re-called the RT-PCR reads with MiXCR. The repertoire holds some 640,000 distinct CDR3 sequences, about 15% seen once, with 6% to 7% in the top ten. The CDR3 extends over 15 amino acids. The germline V gene encodes CDR1 MNHEY and CDR2 SMNVEV (reference sequence). Trimming took off 5 bases at V and 0 bases at J, with 11 bases between the two ends. The receptor was isolated from a man over 45 who received an inactivated influenza vaccine. The chain is built from TRBV27 and TRBJ2-1, with D perhaps TRBD1 (7 bases). Sequenced material: PBMCs from blood, taken roughly 2 weeks before vaccination. The chain's CDR3 is CASSAGGPSYNEQFF. The CDR3 DNA reads as TGTGCCAGCAGTGCAGGGGGGCCCTCCTACAATGAGCAGTTCTTC.